This T cell receptor (beta chain) was sequenced in a study of identical twins. In the case of this clonotype: Antigen unknown. A single base separates this from a much larger clone, so it may be a read error.

A template switching step contributed a universal primer site, while unique molecular identifiers were present in the cDNA. From the 5' RACE reads, TCRdb called clonotypes with MiXCR, one entry per CDR3 protein. The sample lists roughly 1,500,000 distinct CDR3 sequences; under 35% were seen once. The germline V gene has CDR1 ENHRY and CDR2 SYGVKD. The CDR3 is made up of 14 amino acids. Overall study findings and caveats: A cross-sectional statistical analysis, not follow-up of the same donors, supported the conclusions.

The origin of this receptor is a newborn girl in good health. This chain links TRBV10-3 with TRBJ2-7; 7 positions match TRBD2. Sequencing was performed on cord blood. CDR3 residues: CAISELTSSHEQYF. In DNA, the CDR3 is TGTGCCATCAGTGAGTTGACTAGCTCCCACGAGCAGTACTTC.